These T cell receptor beta chains were read from a single sample in a study of CD8 T cells in Susac syndrome. TCRdb fed the immunoSEQ multiplex PCR reads into MiXCR, producing one record per CDR3 protein. The repertoire holds some 170,000 distinct CDR3 sequences, with 85% to 95% as singletons. Source material: CD4+ T cells from PBMCs. These receptors were collected from a human donor in good health. Both conserved end residues are part of each CDR3. A D gene is named only where the DNA matches it firmly. Some rows have no size entry. The others give once, few or many, or a class for an expanded clone.

D gene	J gene	clone size	V gene	CDR3 DNA	CDR3 protein
TRBD2	TRBJ2-2	NA	TRBV30	TGTGCCTGGAGCGGACGTACTAGCGGGAGAACTACCGGGGAGCTGTTTTTT	CAWSGRTSGRTTGELFF
NA	TRBJ2-3	NA	TRBV29-1	TGCAGCGGCGGACGGGTCACAGATACGCAGTATTTT	CSGGRVTDTQYF
NA	TRBJ1-2	NA	TRBV30	TGTGCCTGGTACTTGTACGCCGGCTACACCTTC	CAWYLYAGYTF
NA	TRBJ1-2	NA	TRBV20-1	TGCAGTGCTACCTACAGAGGCAGCTATGGCTACACCTTC	CSATYRGSYGYTF
NA	TRBJ1-1	NA	TRBV30	TGTGCCTGGAGTGTAGAGGGGTTGACTGAAGCTTTCTTT	CAWSVEGLTEAFF
NA	TRBJ1-5	once	TRBV3-1	TGTGCCAGCAGCCAAGACAGGGCTCGGGGGCAGCCCCAGCATTTT	CASSQDRARGQPQHF
NA	TRBJ1-5	NA	TRBV25-1	TGTGCCAGCAGTACTAATCAGCCCCAGCATTTT	CASSTNQPQHF
TRBD1	TRBJ1-5	NA	TRBV18	TGTGCCAGCTCACCGGGACAGGCCGTAAATCAGCCCCAGCATTTT	CASSPGQAVNQPQHF
NA	TRBJ2-5	NA	TRBV5-4	TGTGCCAGCAGCTTGGTGGTCAGCCAAGAGACCCAGTACTTC	CASSLVVSQETQYF
TRBD2	TRBJ2-3	NA	TRBV20-1	TGCAGTGCTAGCGGGAGGGGGGGAGATACGCAGTATTTT	CSASGRGGDTQYF
TRBD1	TRBJ2-2	NA	TRBV25-1	TGTGCCAGCAGCGTGACGGGACAGGTCGCCACCGGGGAGCTGTTTTTT	CASSVTGQVATGELFF
TRBD2	TRBJ2-7	NA	TRBV6-2/TRBV6-3	TGTGCCAGCAGCCCCGGACTAGCCTCCTACGAGCAGTACTTC	CASSPGLASYEQYF
TRBD2	TRBJ2-1	NA	TRBV6-2/TRBV6-3	TGTGCCAGCAGCCGCAGGACTAGCGGGGTTTACAATGAGCAGTTCTTC	CASSRRTSGVYNEQFF
TRBD1	TRBJ2-1	NA	TRBV29-1	TGCAGCGTCGACAGGGTTATCAATGAGCAGTTCTTC	CSVDRVINEQFF
NA	TRBJ2-5	NA	TRBV28	TGTGCCAGCAGTTTAAACAGTCTAGGGGGGGAGACCCAGTACTTC	CASSLNSLGGETQYF
TRBD2	TRBJ2-3	NA	TRBV6-2/TRBV6-3	TGTGCCAGCAGTTACTCGAGCGGGGGAAGCACAGATACGCAGTATTTT	CASSYSSGGSTDTQYF
TRBD2	TRBJ2-1	once	TRBV27	TGTGCCAGCAGTCCTCATCGGACTAGCAGTGAGCAGTTCTTC	CASSPHRTSSEQFF
NA	TRBJ2-5	NA	TRBV20-1	TGCAGTGCTAGATTGTCCGGACAAGAGACCCAGTACTTC	CSARLSGQETQYF
NA	TRBJ2-1	few	TRBV29-1	TGCAGCGTTGGCAGGGATGATGAGCAGTTCTTC	CSVGRDDEQFF
NA	TRBJ2-7	NA	TRBV27	TGTGCCAGCAGTTCCCCGTTGGCAGGGGTCTACGAGCAGTACTTC	CASSSPLAGVYEQYF
TRBD2	TRBJ2-5	once	TRBV20-1	TGCAGTGCTAGATCCGGGGGAGGGCAGACCCAGTACTTC	CSARSGGGQTQYF
TRBD1	TRBJ2-3	NA	TRBV9	TGTGCCAGCAGCGCAGGGGGATCCAACACAGATACGCAGTATTTT	CASSAGGSNTDTQYF
NA	TRBJ2-1	NA	TRBV20-1	TGCAGTGCTAGACCGTGGGAGAGGGCCAATGAGCAGTTCTTC	CSARPWERANEQFF
NA	TRBJ2-7	NA	TRBV3-1	TGTGCCAGCAGCCAAGCCGACAGCGCCTACGAGCAGTACTTC	CASSQADSAYEQYF
TRBD2	TRBJ2-3	NA	TRBV30	TGTGCCCTAGCGGGGGGCACAGATACGCAGTATTTT	CALAGGTDTQYF
TRBD2	TRBJ2-1	NA	TRBV4-2	TGTGCCAGCAGCCAAGGGGGGGGGTACAATGAGCAGTTCTTC	CASSQGGGYNEQFF
NA	TRBJ1-2	NA	TRBV3-1	TGTGCCAGCAGCCAAGATGCGGACTATGGCTACACCTTC	CASSQDADYGYTF
NA	TRBJ2-1	NA	TRBV28	TGTGCCAGCAGCTCAGGTGGGGACCCGTCCTACAATGAGCAGTTCTTC	CASSSGGDPSYNEQFF
NA	TRBJ1-1	NA	TRBV7-3	TGTGCCAGCAGCTCCGTGGGGCAGGGCGAAGCTTTCTTT	CASSSVGQGEAFF
TRBD2	TRBJ2-7	NA	TRBV11-2	TGTGCCAGCAGCCCAGGACTAGCGGTCTACGAGCAGTACTTC	CASSPGLAVYEQYF
NA	TRBJ2-3	NA	TRBV3-1	TGTGCCAGCAGCCACGACGGAACCCGCACAGATACGCAGTATTTT	CASSHDGTRTDTQYF
NA	TRBJ2-7	NA	TRBV30	TGTGCCTGGAGAATGGACGGGAACTACGAGCAGTACTTC	CAWRMDGNYEQYF
NA	TRBJ2-2	NA	TRBV29-1	TGCAGCGTTGGGGGCAGGGGTGGAACCGGGGAGCTGTTTTTT	CSVGGRGGTGELFF
NA	TRBJ2-2	NA	TRBV6-6	TGTGCCAGCAGTCTGATAGGGAACACCGGGGAGCTGTTTTTT	CASSLIGNTGELFF
NA	TRBJ1-5	NA	TRBV20-1	TGCAGTGCTAGAGCGGGGGCGGGCAATCAGCCCCAGCATTTT	CSARAGAGNQPQHF
TRBD1	TRBJ2-7	once	TRBV7-9	TGTGCCAGCAGCTTACCGGGACAGAACTACGAGCAGTACTTC	CASSLPGQNYEQYF
NA	TRBJ2-6	NA	TRBV20-1	TGCAGTGCTAGAGGGGTGGCTGGGGCCAACGTCCTGACTTTC	CSARGVAGANVLTF
NA	TRBJ2-3	NA	TRBV4-3	TGCGCCAGCAGCCAAGGTGCGTTAGCGGCCGCAGATACGCAGTATTTT	CASSQGALAAADTQYF
NA	TRBJ1-2	NA	TRBV20-1	TGCAGTGCCCCTGACAGGAGTCCTAACTATGGCTACACCTTC	CSAPDRSPNYGYTF
TRBD2	TRBJ2-1	NA	TRBV14	TGTGCCAGCAGCCAAGCGGGACTAGCGGGATTCAATGAGCAGTTCTTC	CASSQAGLAGFNEQFF
NA	TRBJ2-5	NA	TRBV15	TGTGCCACCAGCAGAGGGGGACAAGAGACCCAGTACTTC	CATSRGGQETQYF
TRBD2	TRBJ2-3	NA	TRBV30	TGTGCCTGGAGTCCGGGACTAGCGGGAGGACCAGATACGCAGTATTTT	CAWSPGLAGGPDTQYF
TRBD2	TRBJ2-5	NA	TRBV20-1	TGCAGTGCTAGAGATAGGCTAGCGGGAAGAGAGACCCAGTACTTC	CSARDRLAGRETQYF
TRBD2	TRBJ2-3	NA	TRBV12-3/TRBV12-4	TGTGCCAGCACAACGCTAGCGGGAGGGACAGATACGCAGTATTTT	CASTTLAGGTDTQYF
NA	TRBJ2-5	NA	TRBV5-6	TGTGCCAGCAGCTTGGCAGGGTCCTTGTCCCAGTACTTC	CASSLAGSLSQYF
NA	TRBJ2-7	NA	TRBV29-1	TGCAGCGTCCGACCGTCCGAGGTGGACGAGCAGTACTTC	CSVRPSEVDEQYF
TRBD2	TRBJ2-7	NA	TRBV5-5	TGTGCCAGCAGCGGGGGTGCGGGAGTATACGAGCAGTACTTC	CASSGGAGVYEQYF
NA	TRBJ2-5	NA	TRBV7-2	TGTGCCAGCAGCTCGCAGGGCTCAGGGCGGCGAGAGACCCAGTACTTC	CASSSQGSGRRETQYF
TRBD1	TRBJ2-7	NA	TRBV5-1	TGCGCCAGCAGCTTCCGGACAGGGTTAAACGAGCAGTACTTC	CASSFRTGLNEQYF
NA	TRBJ2-7	once	TRBV29-1	TGCAGCGTTCGCGCAGGGGCCGAGCAGTACTTC	CSVRAGAEQYF
NA	TRBJ2-3	NA	TRBV29-1	TGCAGCGTTGAAGGTGGACTTCACACAGATACGCAGTATTTT	CSVEGGLHTDTQYF
NA	TRBJ1-1	NA	TRBV6-2/TRBV6-3	TGTGCCAGCAATTTACCGGGCCGACTTACGAACACTGAAGCTTTCTTT	CASNLPGRLTNTEAFF
TRBD1	TRBJ1-5	NA	TRBV9	TGTGCCAGCAGCGTAGGACAGGGGCAGGATCAGCCCCAGCATTTT	CASSVGQGQDQPQHF
TRBD2	TRBJ2-3	NA	TRBV30	TGTGCCCGGGAGGTTGTTGGGGATACGCAGTATTTT	CAREVVGDTQYF
NA	TRBJ1-1	NA	TRBV27	TGTGCCAGCAGTTTAGTCTCCCGTCGGGTGGACACTGAAGCTTTCTTT	CASSLVSRRVDTEAFF